In its sample, the clone carrying this T cell receptor beta chain was seen once. Its target is unknown. Sequencing used immunoSEQ multiplex PCR; TCRdb keeps in-frame clones, though not all of them. The data hold some 300,000 clones, with about 70% observed a single time. The CDR3 is made up of 17 amino acids. V was trimmed by 4 bases and J by 0 bases, leaving 16 bases between them. Per germline, CDR1 MGHRA and CDR2 YSYEKL. This record belongs to a study of shared clonotypes between healthy human individuals. Study-level results: Estimated richness values were generally larger in naive subsets than in memory subsets. Roughly 5% of naive CD4 clonotypes were common to a few donors.

This clonotype was sampled from a young man in good health. Input material: memory CD4+ T cells sorted from blood. Subset noted: CD45RA-negative fraction. V gene TRBV4-1 combines with J gene TRBJ1-3, with no clear D. The CDR3 DNA reads TGCGCCAGCAGCCCCCGAATGGGGATCGGCTCTGGAAACACCATATATTTT. It translates to CASSPRMGIGSGNTIYF.